This paragraph reports one T cell receptor beta chain. The antigen is unknown. This sample was included in a study of T cell responses to AZD1222 COVID-19 vaccine. General study results and limits: Baseline serostatus was positive in only six or seven AZD1222 recipients.

The CDR3 runs to 15 residues. The germline V gene has CDR1 MNHEY and CDR2 SVGAGI. The V segment lost 5 bases and the J segment 5 bases; nucleotides outside the gene matches: 7. Clones were read by immunoSEQ multiplex PCR, and TCRdb kept only the in-frame ones, dropping some. The table shows about 210,000 clones, with around 94% occurring only once. The specimen comprised peripheral blood, sampled 28 days after the second dose of the MenACWY control vaccine. The chain carries TRBV6-5 and TRBJ2-1, with 9 bases identical to TRBD2. This TCR came from an adult who received the MenACWY meningococcal vaccine as a control. In nucleotides, the CDR3 is TGTGCCAGCAGTAGCGAGGGACTAGCAAACAATGAGCAGTTCTTC. It translates to CASSSEGLANNEQFF.